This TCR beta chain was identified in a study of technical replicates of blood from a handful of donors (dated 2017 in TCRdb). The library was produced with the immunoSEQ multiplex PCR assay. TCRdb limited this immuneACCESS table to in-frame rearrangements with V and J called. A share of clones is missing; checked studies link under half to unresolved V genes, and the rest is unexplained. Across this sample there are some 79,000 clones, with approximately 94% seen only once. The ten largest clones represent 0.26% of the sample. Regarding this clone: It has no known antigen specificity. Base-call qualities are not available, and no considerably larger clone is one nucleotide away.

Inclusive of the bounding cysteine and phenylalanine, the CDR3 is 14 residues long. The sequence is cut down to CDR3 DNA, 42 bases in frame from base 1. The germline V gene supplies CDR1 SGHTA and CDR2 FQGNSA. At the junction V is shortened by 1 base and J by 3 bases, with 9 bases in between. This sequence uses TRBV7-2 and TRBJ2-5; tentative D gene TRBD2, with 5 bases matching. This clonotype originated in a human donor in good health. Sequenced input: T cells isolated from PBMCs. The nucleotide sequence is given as TGTGCCAGCAGCTTAGGGATTAGCGAAGAGACCCAGTACTTC. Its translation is CASSLGISEETQYF.